One and the same sample provided the 28 T cell receptor beta chains below, sequenced in a study of T cell responses to AZD1222 COVID-19 vaccine. TCRdb's copy holds only in-frame clones and misses some; the assay was immunoSEQ multiplex PCR. There are 200,000 or so clones in the sample; around 88% occur only once, and 6% to 8.5% lies in the top ten. Sequences were derived from peripheral blood, sampled on day 0 of AZD1222 vaccination. The receptors were sampled from an adult in good health.

The chain joins TRBV7-9 to TRBJ2-7; a possible D gene is TRBD2 (5 bases). The CDR3 loop spans 14 amino acids. Germline values: CDR1 SEHNR, CDR2 FQNEAQ (reference sequence). The V and J ends lost 1 base and 6 bases respectively, with 13 bases between them. CDR3 region: CASSLVRVGAEQYF. The CDR3 coding sequence is TGTGCCAGCAGCTTAGTGAGGGTTGGAGCCGAGCAGTACTTC.

The gene calls are TRBV19 and TRBJ2-1; 7 bases agree with TRBD1. CDR1 is LNHDA and CDR2 is SQIVND in the germline V gene (reference sequence). The ends lost 6 bases at V and 2 bases at J; junction bases unmatched: 7. There are 15 residues in the CDR3. The CDR3 DNA sequence: TGTGCCAGTAGGCTTGACAGGGCAACCTACAATGAGCAGTTCTTC. This encodes CASRLDRATYNEQFF.

The J gene is TRBJ1-6, the V gene TRBV30, with unresolved D. V was trimmed by 3 bases and J by 7 bases, leaving 7 bases between them. The CDR3 runs to 12 residues. The V gene's germline CDR1 is GTSNPN and CDR2 SVGIG (reference sequence). In DNA form, the CDR3 reads TGTGCCTGGAGACTGGGGAATTCACCCCTCCACTTT. Its translation is CAWRLGNSPLHF.

CDR3 sequence: CASSLEPSDYNQPQHF. As DNA, the CDR3 is TGCGCCAGCAGCTTGGAGCCGTCTGATTACAATCAGCCCCAGCATTTT. The V gene is TRBV5-1, the J gene TRBJ1-5; no definite D call. V was clipped by 0 bases and J by 3 bases, with 13 bases between them. The CDR3 spans 16 residues. Germline CDR1 SGHRS, CDR2 YFSETQ.

V usage is TRBV3-1 (or the pseudogene TRBV3-2) and J usage is TRBJ1-3; D is undetermined. The CDR3 is 14 residues long. The V gene's germline CDR1 is LGHDT and CDR2 YNNKEL (reference sequence). V was shortened by 0 bases and J by 2 bases, with 5 bases between the two germline ends. This CDR3 is CASSQDTPGNTIYF. The CDR3 nucleotides are TGTGCCAGCAGCCAAGATACTCCTGGAAACACCATATATTTT.

V and J are TRBV2 and TRBJ1-5; 9 bases match TRBD1. The ends lost 2 bases at V and 3 bases at J; junction bases unmatched: 11. CDR3 length: 18 residues. Germline V gene data show CDR1 as SNHLY and CDR2 as FYNNEI. The CDR3 here is CASSERGVGTGTNQPQHF. CDR3 nucleotides: TGTGCCAGCAGTGAAAGGGGGGTGGGGACAGGGACCAATCAGCCCCAGCATTTT.

The chain employs TRBV12-3 or TRBV12-4 and TRBJ1-2, with 7 nucleotides matching TRBD1. This CDR3 region has 13 residues. J was trimmed by 8 bases and V by 4 bases; bases with no gene match: 7. The CDR3 region is CASSSTGEGGYTF. CDR3 bases: TGTGCCAGCAGTTCCACAGGGGAGGGGGGCTACACCTTC.

The chain employs TRBV2 and TRBJ1-4; no firm D call. The CDR3 has 15 residues. CDR1 is SNHLY and CDR2 is FYNNEI in the germline V gene. The germline V and J ends were trimmed by 1 base and 0 bases, with 6 bases remaining between them. This CDR3 is CASSEEVATNEKLFF. The CDR3 nucleotides read TGTGCCAGCAGTGAAGAGGTGGCAACTAATGAAAAACTGTTTTTT.

The genes are TRBV11-3 and TRBJ2-5; 8 positions match TRBD1. Per the germline V gene, CDR1 is SGHNT and CDR2 is YENEEA. Trimming at V came to 5 bases and at J to 5 bases, leaving 4 bases not matched to a gene. The CDR3 contains 13 residues. CDR3 nucleotide sequence: TGTGCCAGCAGCCCAAGGACAGGGGAGACCCAGTACTTC. Translating it yields CASSPRTGETQYF.

This clone was observed a few times. V usage is TRBV5-4 and J usage is TRBJ1-2; TRBD1 matches 7 bases. V was clipped by 2 bases and J by 2 bases; unmatched bases: 3. Germline V gives CDR1 SGHNT, CDR2 YYREEE (reference sequence). CDR3 size: 14 residues. CDR3 in DNA: TGTGCCAGCAGCTTTGACAGGGCAAACTATGGCTACACCTTC. This sequence encodes CASSFDRANYGYTF.

The count of this clone is one. This chain joins TRBV11-2 and TRBJ2-1; TRBD1 might be the D (6 bases). Trimming took 5 bases from V and 4 from J, leaving 15 bases between them. CDR3 length equals 15 residues. Germline V gene sequence: CDR1 SGHAT, CDR2 FQNNGV. The CDR3 DNA reads TGTGCCAGCAGCCGAGGGGGTAAGACTTACAATGAGCAGTTCTTC. Its protein is CASSRGGKTYNEQFF. Based on the CDR3 plus reference TRBV11-2 and TRBJ2-1, the full variable domain is EAGVAQSPRYKIIEKRQSVAFWCNPISGHATLYWYQQILGQGPKLLIQFQNNGVVDDSQLPKDRFSAERLKGVDSTLKIQPAKLEDSAVYLCASSRGGKTYNEQFFGPGTRLTVL.

The V gene is TRBV12-3 or TRBV12-4, the J gene TRBJ1-6; TRBD1 agrees at 7 bases. Trimming cost V 5 bases and J 10 bases; bases outside gene matches: 2. The CDR3 is 12 amino acids. CDR3 sequence: CASSRQGSPLHF. The DNA for the CDR3 is TGTGCCAGCAGTAGACAGGGCTCACCCCTCCACTTT.

The chain joins TRBV11-3 to TRBJ1-2; possibly TRBD1 for D (5 bases). CDR1 and CDR2 (germline): SGHNT, YENEEA. Trimming shortened V by 5 bases and J by 10 bases, and 17 bases separated the two germline ends. The CDR3 has 13 residues. Here the CDR3 DNA reads TGTGCCAGCAGCGCTAGACAGTCGCGGAACTACACCTTC. This gives the protein CASSARQSRNYTF.

The chain combines TRBV5-1 with TRBJ2-7, with 8 bases lining up with TRBD1. Germline CDR1 is SGHRS and CDR2 is YFSETQ. The CDR3 extends over 15 amino acids. Losses at the gene ends were 4 bases for V and 2 bases for J; bases not matched to a gene: 8. The CDR3 loop is CASSPTGGRAYEQYF. The CDR3 bases are TGCGCCAGCAGCCCCACAGGGGGACGGGCCTACGAGCAGTACTTC.

Points on this clone: The sample has other DNA sequences that encode this CDR3 too. This rearrangement joins TRBV4-2 to TRBJ1-5; no clear D gene. The germline gives CDR1 LGHNA, CDR2 YNFKEQ. With 0 bases removed from V and 6 bases from J, the gap between germline ends came to 6 bases. This CDR3 is built from 13 residues. The CDR3 loop reads CASSQDLGQPQHF. CDR3 bases: TGTGCCAGCAGCCAAGATTTGGGTCAGCCCCAGCATTTT.

The chain uses TRBV25-1 and TRBJ1-2; tentatively, D is TRBD1 (6 bases). Trimming stripped 3 bases from V and 2 bases from J, with 10 bases between. Germline CDR1 reads MGHDK; CDR2 reads SYGVNS. The CDR3 contains 14 residues. The CDR3: CASSDQGRNYGYTF. CDR3 coding DNA: TGTGCCAGCAGTGACCAGGGGCGCAACTATGGCTACACCTTC.

The genes are TRBV7-3 and TRBJ2-1, with 9 bases aligning to TRBD1. CDR1 is SGHTA, CDR2 FQGTGA, per germline. The CDR3 length is 14 residues. Unmatched junction bases numbered 8, after V lost 4 bases and J lost 10 bases. The CDR3 bases are TGTGCCAGCAGCTCCCGGGACAGGGATCCGGAGCAGTTCTTC. It yields the protein CASSSRDRDPEQFF.

This clone was counted between two and nine times. The rearrangement links TRBV5-1 to TRBJ1-5, with D unclear. Looked up from germline, CDR1 is SGHRS and CDR2 is YFSETQ. V was clipped by 4 bases and J by 9 bases, with 17 bases between them. CDR3 length: 14 residues. CDR3 residues: CASSPSADARPQHF. The CDR3 DNA reads TGCGCCAGCAGCCCTTCCGCCGATGCTCGGCCCCAGCATTTT. Combining the CDR3 with reference TRBV5-1 and TRBJ1-5 gives the whole variable domain KAGVTQTPRYLIKTRGQQVTLSCSPISGHRSVSWYQQTPGQGLQFLFEYFSETQRNKGNFPGRFSGRQFSNSRSEMNVSTLELGDSALYLCASSPSADARPQHFGDGTRLSIL.

The chain is built from TRBV7-9 and TRBJ1-3; D is unresolved. Trimming left V 6 bases short and J 9 bases short, with 9 bases between. Germline V gene data show CDR1 as SEHNR and CDR2 as FQNEAQ (reference sequence). CDR3 length: 11 amino acids. CDR3: CASSSVGTIYF. The CDR3 nucleotides read TGTGCCAGCAGTTCAGTGGGCACCATATATTTT. The whole variable domain, filled in from reference TRBV7-9 and TRBJ1-3, reads DTGVSQNPRHKITKRGQNVTFRCDPISEHNRLYWYRQTLGQGPEFLTYFQNEAQLEKSRLLSDRFSAERPKGSFSTLEIQRTEQGDSAMYLCASSSVGTIYFGEGSWLTVV.

V is TRBV12-3 or TRBV12-4 and J is TRBJ2-7; the D gene is possibly TRBD1 (5 bases). The germline V and J ends were trimmed by 6 bases and 1 base, with 7 bases remaining between them. The CDR3 has 12 amino acids. CDR3 in DNA: TGTGCCAGCAGGACAGAGTCCTACGAGCAGTACTTC. Translation: CASRTESYEQYF.

This rearrangement joins TRBV5-4 to TRBJ2-5, with D perhaps TRBD2 (6 bases). The CDR3 runs 14 residues. The germline CDR1 and CDR2 sequences are SGHNT and YYREEE (reference sequence). The V end was cut by 4 bases, the J end by 0 bases, with 10 bases between. Here the CDR3 DNA reads TGTGCCAGCAGCCCGGGAGACTACCAAGAGACCCAGTACTTC. Translated, it gives CASSPGDYQETQYF.

The chain couples TRBV11-2 to TRBJ1-6, with 9 positions matching TRBD1. The V and J ends lost 0 bases and 10 bases, in that order; junction bases with no gene match: 7. The CDR3 runs to 16 residues. The germline CDR1 and CDR2 sequences are SGHAT and FQNNGV. Written as DNA, the CDR3 is TGTGCCAGCAGCTTAGAATACAGGGGGCGCCGGTCACCCCTCCACTTT. Its translation: CASSLEYRGRRSPLHF.

The gene calls are TRBV30 and TRBJ2-5, with D possibly being TRBD1 or TRBD2 (5 bases each). CDR3 size: 14 residues. Germline V CDR1 and CDR2: GTSNPN, SVGIG (reference sequence). In DNA form, the CDR3 reads TGTGCTGGGACGGGGTGGGGGTACCAAGAGACCCAGTACTTC. Its translation: CAGTGWGYQETQYF.

This rearrangement joins TRBV9 to TRBJ1-2; 7 bases match TRBD1. Trimming cost V 4 bases and J 4 bases; bases outside gene matches: 16. CDR3 size: 17 residues. CDR1 SGDLS and CDR2 YYNGEE come from the germline V gene. The CDR3 sequence is CASSSLVLDRDSYGYTF. Here the CDR3 DNA reads TGTGCCAGCAGCTCTCTTGTTCTTGACAGGGACAGCTATGGCTACACCTTC.

The CDR3 reads CASSQPGQPVGELFF. CDR3 DNA sequence: TGTGCCAGCAGCCAACCCGGACAGCCGGTCGGCGAACTGTTTTTT. V gene TRBV14 combines with J gene TRBJ1-4; the D gene is possibly TRBD1 (6 bases). Germline CDR1 is SGHDN and CDR2 is FVKESK. V was clipped by 2 bases and J by 12 bases, with 19 bases between them. The CDR3 is 15 amino acids.

V usage is TRBV27 and J usage is TRBJ2-2; TRBD2 matches at 7 bases. This CDR3 region has 13 residues. J lost 6 bases, V lost 10 bases, and 8 bases had no gene match. Germline loops: CDR1 MNHEY, CDR2 SMNVEV (reference sequence). The CDR3 sequence: CATSTSIAGELFF. The CDR3 DNA sequence: TGTGCCACTTCGACTAGCATAGCCGGGGAGCTGTTTTTT.

A remark on this clone: In the same sample, other DNA sequences code for this CDR3. This chain uses TRBV6-5 with TRBJ2-7, with TRBD1 matching 9 bases. Trimming removed 6 bases from V and 1 base from J; junction bases left unmatched: 1. CDR1 is MNHEY, CDR2 SVGAGI, per germline. The CDR3 has 13 residues. CDR3 amino acids: CASRGTGSYEQYF. DNA for the CDR3: TGTGCCAGCAGGGGGACAGGGTCCTACGAGCAGTACTTC.

This clone was recorded only once. This rearrangement joins TRBV19 to TRBJ2-7, with D maybe TRBD1 (5 bases). Trimming took off 5 bases at V and 1 base at J, with 12 bases between the two ends. This CDR3 has 14 residues. Germline V gene data show CDR1 as LNHDA and CDR2 as SQIVND (reference sequence). CDR3 coding DNA: TGTGCCAGTAGTCTCCAGGGTAGGTCCTACGAGCAGTACTTC. Translated, it gives CASSLQGRSYEQYF.